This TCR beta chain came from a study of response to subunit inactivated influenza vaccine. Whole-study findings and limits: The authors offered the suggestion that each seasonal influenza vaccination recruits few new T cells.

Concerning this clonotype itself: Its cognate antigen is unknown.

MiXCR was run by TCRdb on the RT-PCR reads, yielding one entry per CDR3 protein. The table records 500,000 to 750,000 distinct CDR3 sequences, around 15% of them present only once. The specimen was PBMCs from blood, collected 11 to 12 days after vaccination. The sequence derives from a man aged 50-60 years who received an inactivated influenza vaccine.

The CDR3 here is CASSQGLGGGNDEQFF. CDR3 DNA sequence: TGTGCCAGCAGCCAAGGCCTAGGGGGCGGTAACGATGAGCAGTTCTTC. The rearrangement links TRBV4-2 to TRBJ2-1; TRBD1 matches 7 bases. The CDR3 is 16 amino acids. The V segment lost 1 base and the J segment 8 bases; nucleotides outside the gene matches: 11. The germline gives CDR1 LGHNA, CDR2 YNFKEQ.